The 18 T cell receptor beta chains below all came from one sample that was sequenced in a study of CXCR3-negative and CXCR3-positive naive CD8 T cells. Study results and caveats: Higher TRB CDR3 hydrophobicity marked CXCR3-positive naive cells relative to CXCR3-negative naive cells.

Libraries of TRB cDNA were made by 5' RACE and carried UMIs. TCRdb re-called the 5' RACE reads and gives one entry per CDR3 protein, without DNA. Its table lists roughly 120,000 distinct CDR3 sequences. These receptors are not linked to any known antigen. The sequencing input was naive CXCR3+ CD8+ T cells from blood. Specified subset: CD45RO-CCR7+CD27+CD95- naive CD8+ T cells expressing CXCR3 (TNR3+). These receptors were collected from a human donor in good health. Some clones in this sample may be carry-over from other donors' samples.

The chain couples TRBV27 to TRBJ2-1; TCRdb's D gene call, TRBD1, goes unchecked for lack of DNA. The CDR3 runs 14 residues. Germline V lookup: CDR1 MNHEY, CDR2 SMNVEV (reference sequence). CDR3 amino acids: CASSLGGQGGERFF.

CDR3 protein: CASSVVAGGGEEQYF. J is TRBJ2-7 and V is TRBV9; the TCRdb call, TRBD2, lacks DNA for checking. The CDR3 covers 15 residues. CDR1 is SGDLS, CDR2 YYNGEE, per germline.

The chain couples TRBV28 to TRBJ1-2. Germline CDR1 and CDR2: MDHEN and SYDVKM. This CDR3 contains 15 residues. Here the CDR3 reads CASSFIGVANYGYTF.

V and J are TRBV7-9 and TRBJ1-1. The germline CDR1 and CDR2 sequences are SEHNR and FQNEAQ (reference sequence). The CDR3 covers 14 residues. The CDR3 protein is CASWDVRGNTEAFF.

The chain is built from TRBV29-1 and TRBJ1-1. The CDR3 extends over 13 amino acids. Germline V gene lookup returns CDR1 SQVTM and CDR2 ANQGSEA. CDR3 amino acids: CSVEADMNTEAFF.

The rearrangement joins TRBV14 to TRBJ2-7; the D gene TCRdb calls, TRBD1, cannot be checked with no DNA. This CDR3 comprises 14 residues. Germline V lookup: CDR1 SGHDN, CDR2 FVKESK. The CDR3 reads CASSQVGQTYEQYF.

The chain carries TRBV19 and TRBJ2-1; the TRBD1 assignment by TCRdb is unverifiable without DNA. Germline loops: CDR1 LNHDA, CDR2 SQIVND (reference sequence). The CDR3 runs 13 residues. CDR3 sequence: CASSDRVTNEQFF.

The chain joins TRBV4-1 to TRBJ2-3. This CDR3 is 13 amino acids long. The germline V gene has CDR1 MGHRA and CDR2 YSYEKL. CDR3 region: CASSQDISDTQYF.

V usage is TRBV28 and J usage is TRBJ2-5. Germline V gene data show CDR1 as MDHEN and CDR2 as SYDVKM. The CDR3 is 14 residues long. CDR3 amino acids: CASSSYRPQETQYF.

The rearrangement joins TRBV4-3 to TRBJ1-1; TCRdb's D call, TRBD1, is unchecked because there is no DNA. The CDR3 runs to 17 residues. The V gene's germline CDR1 is LGHNA and CDR2 YSLEER. CDR3 sequence: CASSPLGGGQGGTEAFF.

V is TRBV29-1 and J is TRBJ1-2. This CDR3 is 13 amino acids long. Germline V gives CDR1 SQVTM, CDR2 ANQGSEA. This chain's CDR3 is CSVDDGYNYGYTF.

The gene calls are TRBV20-1 and TRBJ2-7; as DNA is missing, the TRBD1 call by TCRdb cannot be tested. This CDR3 is built from 17 residues. The V gene's germline CDR1 is DFQATT and CDR2 SNEGSKA (reference sequence). The CDR3 loop reads CSASPVFRDTITYEQYF.

The genes are TRBV7-6 and TRBJ2-2; the TCRdb D gene call, TRBD2, has no DNA to confirm it. CDR3 length equals 18 residues. Germline CDR1 is SGHVS and CDR2 is FNYEAQ. This CDR3 is CASSSPSGGAPVTGELFF. Filled out from reference TRBV7-6 and TRBJ2-2, the complete variable domain reads GAGVSQSPRYKVTKRGQDVALRCDPISGHVSLYWYRQALGQGPEFLTYFNYEAQQDKSGLPNDRFSAERPEGSISTLTIQRTEQRDSAMYRCASSSPSGGAPVTGELFFGEGSRLTVL.

This chain connects TRBV12-3 or TRBV12-4 to TRBJ2-2; lacking DNA, the TRBD2 call made by TCRdb goes unchecked. The CDR3 covers 14 residues. The CDR3 sequence: CASKEGSIPGELFF.

This chain connects TRBV12-5 to TRBJ2-1; TCRdb proposes TRBD1, but this gene call is untestable without DNA. There are 12 residues in the CDR3. Germline CDR1 is LGHNT and CDR2 is FRNRAP. CDR3 in amino acids: CASGSVRDEQFF.

The chain links TRBV20-1 to TRBJ2-7; the TCRdb D gene call, TRBD1, has no DNA to confirm it. From germline, CDR1 is DFQATT and CDR2 SNEGSKA (reference sequence). CDR3 length equals 15 residues. This chain's CDR3 is CSARDGQGEGYEQYF.

The chain recombines TRBV7-9 with TRBJ1-6; the TRBD1 assignment by TCRdb is unverifiable without DNA. The CDR3 consists of 17 residues. CDR1 SEHNR and CDR2 FQNEAQ come from the germline V gene (reference sequence). The CDR3 spells CASSPPEGSSYNSPLHF.

The chain has TRBV7-9 and TRBJ2-7; the D call of TRBD1 rests on TCRdb alone, since no DNA is present to check it. Germline CDR1 reads SEHNR; CDR2 reads FQNEAQ (reference sequence). The CDR3 extends over 15 amino acids. The CDR3 sequence is CASSTIQESSYEQYF.